This note documents a single TCR beta chain sequence. The CDR3 totals 12 residues. Trimming pared 0 bases from V and 7 bases from J, leaving 6 bases between. Germline values: CDR1 SGDLS, CDR2 YYNGEE. The data belong to a study of technical replicates of blood from several donors. Libraries were prepared by immunoSEQ multiplex PCR; TCRdb keeps only in-frame clonotypes and omits some of them. The data contain tens of thousands of clones, roughly 94% of them singletons. The specimen sequenced was T cells isolated from PBMCs. The sequence derives from a human donor in good health. The chain has TRBV9 and TRBJ2-3; D uncertain. CDR3 in amino acids: CASSVAVNTQYF. As DNA, the CDR3 is TGTGCCAGCAGCGTAGCGGTTAATACGCAGTATTTT. Based on the CDR3 plus reference TRBV9 and TRBJ2-3, the full variable domain is DSGVTQTPKHLITATGQRVTLRCSPRSGDLSVYWYQQSLDQGLQFLIQYYNGEERAKGNILERFSAQQFPDLHSELNLSSLELGDSALYFCASSVAVNTQYFGPGTRLTVL.